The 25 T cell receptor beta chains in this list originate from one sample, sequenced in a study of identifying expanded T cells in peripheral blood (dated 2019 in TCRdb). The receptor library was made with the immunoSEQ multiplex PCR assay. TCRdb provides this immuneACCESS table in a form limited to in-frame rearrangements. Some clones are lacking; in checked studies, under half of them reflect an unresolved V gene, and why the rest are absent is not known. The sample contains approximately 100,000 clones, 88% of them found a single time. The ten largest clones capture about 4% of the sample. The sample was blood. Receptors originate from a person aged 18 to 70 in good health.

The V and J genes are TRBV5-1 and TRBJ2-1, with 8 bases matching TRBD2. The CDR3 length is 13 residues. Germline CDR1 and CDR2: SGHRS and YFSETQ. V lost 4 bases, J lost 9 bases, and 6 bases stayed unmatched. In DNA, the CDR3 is TGCGCCAGCAGCCCACGGGAGGGCGGTGAGCAGTTCTTC. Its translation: CASSPREGGEQFF. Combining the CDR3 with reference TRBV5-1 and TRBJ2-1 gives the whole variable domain KAGVTQTPRYLIKTRGQQVTLSCSPISGHRSVSWYQQTPGQGLQFLFEYFSETQRNKGNFPGRFSGRQFSNSRSEMNVSTLELGDSALYLCASSPREGGEQFFGPGTRLTVL.

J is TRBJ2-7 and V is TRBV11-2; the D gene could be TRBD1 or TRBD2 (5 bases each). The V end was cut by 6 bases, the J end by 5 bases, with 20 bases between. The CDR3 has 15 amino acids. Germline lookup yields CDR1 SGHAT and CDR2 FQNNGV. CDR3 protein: CASRGTRTRFHEQYF. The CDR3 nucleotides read TGTGCCAGCAGGGGGACGAGGACGCGGTTCCACGAGCAGTACTTC.

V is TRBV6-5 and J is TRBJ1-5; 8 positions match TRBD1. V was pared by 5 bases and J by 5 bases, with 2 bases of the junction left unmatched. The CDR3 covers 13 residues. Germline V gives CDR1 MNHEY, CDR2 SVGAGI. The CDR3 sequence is CASSGQGDQPQHF. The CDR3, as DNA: TGTGCCAGCAGTGGACAGGGCGATCAGCCCCAGCATTTT.

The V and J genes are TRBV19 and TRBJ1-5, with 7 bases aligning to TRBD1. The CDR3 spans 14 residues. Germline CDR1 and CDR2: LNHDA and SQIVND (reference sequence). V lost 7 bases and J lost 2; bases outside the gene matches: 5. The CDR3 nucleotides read TGTGCCAGTACCGGACAGGCGGGCAATCAGCCCCAGCATTTT. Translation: CASTGQAGNQPQHF.

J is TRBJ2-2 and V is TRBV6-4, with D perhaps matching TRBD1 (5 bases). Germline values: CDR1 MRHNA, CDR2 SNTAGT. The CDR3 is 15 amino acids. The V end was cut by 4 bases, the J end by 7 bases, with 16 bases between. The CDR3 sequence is CASSGGHSGHGELFF. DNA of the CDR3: TGTGCCAGCAGTGGAGGACACAGTGGTCACGGGGAGCTGTTTTTT.

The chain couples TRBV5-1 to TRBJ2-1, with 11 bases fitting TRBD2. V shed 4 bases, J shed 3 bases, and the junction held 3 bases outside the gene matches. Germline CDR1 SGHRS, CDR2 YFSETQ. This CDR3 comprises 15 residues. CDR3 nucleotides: TGCGCCAGCAGCACTAGCGGGAGCCTCTACAATGAGCAGTTCTTC. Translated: CASSTSGSLYNEQFF. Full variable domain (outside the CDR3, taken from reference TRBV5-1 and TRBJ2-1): KAGVTQTPRYLIKTRGQQVTLSCSPISGHRSVSWYQQTPGQGLQFLFEYFSETQRNKGNFPGRFSGRQFSNSRSEMNVSTLELGDSALYLCASSTSGSLYNEQFFGPGTRLTVL.

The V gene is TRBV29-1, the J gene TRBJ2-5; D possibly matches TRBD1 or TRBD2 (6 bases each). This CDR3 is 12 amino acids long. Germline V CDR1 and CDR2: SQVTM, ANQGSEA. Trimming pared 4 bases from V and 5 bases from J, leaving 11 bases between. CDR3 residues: CSVARGAETQYF. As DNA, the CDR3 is TGCAGCGTTGCTAGGGGGGCGGAGACCCAGTACTTC. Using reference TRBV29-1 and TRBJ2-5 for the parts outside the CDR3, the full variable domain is SAVISQKPSRDICQRGTSLTIQCQVDSQVTMMFWYRQQPGQSLTLIATANQGSEATYESGFVIDKFPISRPNLTFSTLTVSNMSPEDSSIYLCSVARGAETQYFGPGTRLLVL.

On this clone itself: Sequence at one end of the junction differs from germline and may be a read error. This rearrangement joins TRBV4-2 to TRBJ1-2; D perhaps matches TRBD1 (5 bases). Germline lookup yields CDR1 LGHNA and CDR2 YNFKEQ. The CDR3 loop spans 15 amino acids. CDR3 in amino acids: CASSQEGTRRYGAAF. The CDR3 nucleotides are TGTGCCAGCAGCCAAGAGGGTACGAGACGCTATGGGGCGGCCTTC.

CDR3 coding DNA: TGCGCCAGCAGCCAGGGACTAGCAGGGGGGGAGCAGTTCTTC. It specifies CASSQGLAGGEQFF. The rearrangement links TRBV5-1 to TRBJ2-1; 9 positions agree with TRBD2. J gave up 10 bases and V 4 bases, and 9 bases lay outside the gene matches. The CDR3 extends over 14 amino acids. Per germline, CDR1 SGHRS and CDR2 YFSETQ.

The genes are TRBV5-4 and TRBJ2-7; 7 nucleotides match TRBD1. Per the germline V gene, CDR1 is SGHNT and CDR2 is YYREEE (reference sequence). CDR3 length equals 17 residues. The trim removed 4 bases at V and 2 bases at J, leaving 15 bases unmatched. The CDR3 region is CASSVGSRGQIPYEQYF. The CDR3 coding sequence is TGTGCCAGCAGCGTAGGGTCTAGGGGACAGATACCCTACGAGCAGTACTTC. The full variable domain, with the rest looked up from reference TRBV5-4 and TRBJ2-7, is ETGVTQSPTHLIKTRGQQVTLRCSSQSGHNTVSWYQQALGQGPQFIFQYYREEENGRGNFPPRFSGLQFPNYSSELNVNALELDDSALYLCASSVGSRGQIPYEQYFGPGTRLTVT.

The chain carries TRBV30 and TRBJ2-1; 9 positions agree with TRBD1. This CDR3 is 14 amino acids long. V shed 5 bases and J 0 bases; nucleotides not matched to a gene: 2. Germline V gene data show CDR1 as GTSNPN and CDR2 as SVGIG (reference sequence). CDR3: CAWSTGGSYNEQFF. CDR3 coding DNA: TGTGCCTGGTCGACAGGGGGCTCCTACAATGAGCAGTTCTTC.

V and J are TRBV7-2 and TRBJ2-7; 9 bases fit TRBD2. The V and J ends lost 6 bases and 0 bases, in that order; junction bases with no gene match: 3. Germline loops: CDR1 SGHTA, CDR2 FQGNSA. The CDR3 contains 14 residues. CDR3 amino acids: CASSSGSVSYEQYF. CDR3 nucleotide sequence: TGTGCCAGCAGTAGCGGGAGCGTCTCCTACGAGCAGTACTTC.

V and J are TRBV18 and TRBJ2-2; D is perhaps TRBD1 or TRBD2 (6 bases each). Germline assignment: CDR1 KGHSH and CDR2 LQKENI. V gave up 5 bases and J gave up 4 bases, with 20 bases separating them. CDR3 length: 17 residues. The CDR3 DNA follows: TGTGCCAGCTCAAAGGAACAGGGAGGTCGGACCACCGGGGAGCTGTTTTTT. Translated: CASSKEQGGRTTGELFF.

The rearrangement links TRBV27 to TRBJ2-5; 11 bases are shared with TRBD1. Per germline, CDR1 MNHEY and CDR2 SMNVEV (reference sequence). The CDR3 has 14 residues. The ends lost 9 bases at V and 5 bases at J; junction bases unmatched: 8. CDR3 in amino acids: CAREGQGAGETQYF. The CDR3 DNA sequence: TGTGCCAGGGAAGGACAGGGGGCTGGGGAGACCCAGTACTTC.

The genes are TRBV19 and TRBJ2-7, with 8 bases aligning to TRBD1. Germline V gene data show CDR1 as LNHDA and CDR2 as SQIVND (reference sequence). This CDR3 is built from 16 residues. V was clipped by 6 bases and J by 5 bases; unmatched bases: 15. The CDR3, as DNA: TGTGCCAGTAGGCGCTCCGGACAGGGCGAAACAAACGAGCAGTACTTC. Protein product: CASRRSGQGETNEQYF. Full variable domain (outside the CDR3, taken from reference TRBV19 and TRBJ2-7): DGGITQSPKYLFRKEGQNVTLSCEQNLNHDAMYWYRQDPGQGLRLIYYSQIVNDFQKGDIAEGYSVSREKKESFPLTVTSAQKNPTAFYLCASRRSGQGETNEQYFGPGTRLTVT.

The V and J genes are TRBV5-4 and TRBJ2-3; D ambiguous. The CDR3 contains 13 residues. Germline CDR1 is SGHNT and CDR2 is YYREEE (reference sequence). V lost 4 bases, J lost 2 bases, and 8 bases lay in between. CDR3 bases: TGTGCCAGCAGCCCTTCATACACAGATACGCAGTATTTT. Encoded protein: CASSPSYTDTQYF.

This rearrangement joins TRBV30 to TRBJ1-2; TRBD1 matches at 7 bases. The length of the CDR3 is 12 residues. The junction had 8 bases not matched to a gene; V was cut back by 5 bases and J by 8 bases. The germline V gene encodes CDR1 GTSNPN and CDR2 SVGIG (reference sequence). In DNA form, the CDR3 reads TGTGCCTGGGATCAGGGGGTCCCAGGCTACACCTTC. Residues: CAWDQGVPGYTF. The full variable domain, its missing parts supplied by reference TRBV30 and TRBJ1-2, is SQTIHQWPATLVQPVGSPLSLECTVEGTSNPNLYWYRQAAGRGLQLLFYSVGIGQISSEVPQNLSASRPQDRQFILSSKKLLLSDSGFYLCAWDQGVPGYTFGSGTRLTVV.

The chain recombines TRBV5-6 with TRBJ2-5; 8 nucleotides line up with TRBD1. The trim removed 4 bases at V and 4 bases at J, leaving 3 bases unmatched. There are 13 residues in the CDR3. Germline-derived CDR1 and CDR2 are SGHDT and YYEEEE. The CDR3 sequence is CASSQGQGETQYF. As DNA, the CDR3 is TGTGCCAGCAGCCAAGGACAGGGAGAGACCCAGTACTTC.

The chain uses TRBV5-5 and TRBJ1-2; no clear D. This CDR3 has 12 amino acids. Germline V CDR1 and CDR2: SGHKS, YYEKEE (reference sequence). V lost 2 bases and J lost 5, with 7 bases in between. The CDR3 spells CASSLTGYGYTF. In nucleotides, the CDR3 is TGTGCCAGCAGCTTAACGGGGTATGGCTACACCTTC. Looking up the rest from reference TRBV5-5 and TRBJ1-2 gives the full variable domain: DAGVTQSPTHLIKTRGQQVTLRCSPISGHKSVSWYQQVLGQGPQFIFQYYEKEERGRGNFPDRFSARQFPNYSSELNVNALLLGDSALYLCASSLTGYGYTFGSGTRLTVV.

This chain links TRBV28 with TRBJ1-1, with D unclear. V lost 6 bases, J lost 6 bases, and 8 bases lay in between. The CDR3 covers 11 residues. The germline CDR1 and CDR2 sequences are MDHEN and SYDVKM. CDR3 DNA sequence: TGTGCCAGCAGGCTATACGCTGAAGCTTTCTTT. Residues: CASRLYAEAFF. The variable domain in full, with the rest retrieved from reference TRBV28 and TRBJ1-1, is DVKVTQSSRYLVKRTGEKVFLECVQDMDHENMFWYRQDPGLGLRLIYFSYDVKMKEKGDIPEGYSVSREKKERFSLILESASTNQTSMYLCASRLYAEAFFGQGTRLTVV.

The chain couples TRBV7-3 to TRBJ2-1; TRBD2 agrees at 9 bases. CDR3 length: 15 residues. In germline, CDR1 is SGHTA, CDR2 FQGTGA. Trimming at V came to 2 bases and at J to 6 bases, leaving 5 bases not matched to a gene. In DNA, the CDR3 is TGTGCCAGCAGCTTAGTTAGCGGGAGTTCCAATGAGCAGTTCTTC. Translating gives CASSLVSGSSNEQFF.

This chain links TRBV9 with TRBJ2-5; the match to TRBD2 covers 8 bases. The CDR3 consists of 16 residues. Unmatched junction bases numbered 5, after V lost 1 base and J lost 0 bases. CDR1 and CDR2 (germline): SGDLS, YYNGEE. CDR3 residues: CASSVRAGEYQETQYF. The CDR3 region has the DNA TGTGCCAGCAGCGTAAGAGCGGGGGAGTACCAAGAGACCCAGTACTTC.

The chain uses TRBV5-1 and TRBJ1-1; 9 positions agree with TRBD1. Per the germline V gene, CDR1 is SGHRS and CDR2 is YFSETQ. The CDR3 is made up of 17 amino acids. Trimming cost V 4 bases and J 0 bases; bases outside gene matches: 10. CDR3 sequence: CASSPGSTGGLNTEAFF. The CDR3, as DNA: TGCGCCAGCAGCCCGGGGTCGACAGGGGGTTTGAACACTGAAGCTTTCTTT.

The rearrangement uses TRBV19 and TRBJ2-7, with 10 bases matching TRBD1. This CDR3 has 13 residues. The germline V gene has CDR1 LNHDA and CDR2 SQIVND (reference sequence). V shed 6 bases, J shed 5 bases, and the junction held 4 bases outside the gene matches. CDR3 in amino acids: CASRLDRGDEQYF. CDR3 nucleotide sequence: TGTGCCAGTAGATTGGACAGGGGGGACGAGCAGTACTTC.

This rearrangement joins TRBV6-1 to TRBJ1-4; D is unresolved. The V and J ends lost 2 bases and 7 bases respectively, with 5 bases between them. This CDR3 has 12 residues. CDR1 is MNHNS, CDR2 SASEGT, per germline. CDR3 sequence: CASSESGEKLFF. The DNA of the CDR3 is TGTGCCAGCAGTGAATCGGGTGAAAAACTGTTTTTT.